A selection of T cell receptor beta chains follows, all from one sample in a study of blood T cell repertoires in COVID-19. Some clones are missing from TCRdb's copy, which holds only in-frame ones; the method was immunoSEQ multiplex PCR. The table lists about 190,000 clones, less than 90% of them singletons. What was sequenced was PBMCs or T cells enriched from blood (not recorded which). The receptors originated from a woman aged 30 to 39 who had been exposed to COVID-19. Each CDR3 is given with its conserved first and last residue. Fields, in order: D gene, J gene, V gene, CDR3 protein. The D gene is left open where the match is weak.

d_call: TRBD1; j_call: TRBJ1-1; v_call: TRBV6-5; cdr3_aa: CASSRRDRATEAFF
d_call: TRBD1; j_call: TRBJ1-2; v_call: TRBV14; cdr3_aa: CASSRAGQGPYGYTF
d_call: TRBD1; j_call: TRBJ1-2; v_call: TRBV2; cdr3_aa: CASRPPGQGASYGYTF
d_call: -; j_call: TRBJ2-3; v_call: TRBV2; cdr3_aa: CASVKRGTDTQYF
d_call: -; j_call: TRBJ1-2; v_call: TRBV28; cdr3_aa: CASSDNRGAVGEFGYTF
d_call: -; j_call: TRBJ2-3; v_call: TRBV14; cdr3_aa: CASSVRLTDTQYF
d_call: -; j_call: TRBJ1-2; v_call: TRBV7-3; cdr3_aa: CASSFGGLDGYTF
d_call: TRBD1; j_call: TRBJ2-7; v_call: TRBV2; cdr3_aa: CASSALGQGWYEQYF
d_call: TRBD1; j_call: TRBJ1-3; v_call: TRBV9; cdr3_aa: CASSVATGTGNTIYF
d_call: TRBD1; j_call: TRBJ1-2; v_call: TRBV27; cdr3_aa: CASSLNVGTATNYGYTF
d_call: TRBD1; j_call: TRBJ2-2; v_call: TRBV7-2; cdr3_aa: CATGTGWNTGELFF
d_call: TRBD2; j_call: TRBJ2-1; v_call: TRBV4-1; cdr3_aa: CASSLRTSGGAGQSYNEQFF
d_call: -; j_call: TRBJ1-1; v_call: TRBV21-1; cdr3_aa: CASTCHSGNTEAFF
d_call: -; j_call: TRBJ2-1; v_call: TRBV7-2; cdr3_aa: CASRTDSSSYNEQFF
d_call: TRBD1; j_call: TRBJ2-1; v_call: TRBV3-1/TRBV3-2; cdr3_aa: CASTGTGMNEQFF
d_call: TRBD2; j_call: TRBJ2-1; v_call: TRBV27; cdr3_aa: CASRAGGSYNEQFF
d_call: -; j_call: TRBJ1-2; v_call: TRBV6-5; cdr3_aa: CAGRGDYGYTF
d_call: -; j_call: TRBJ1-2; v_call: TRBV5-1; cdr3_aa: CASSLAAMTDYGYTF
d_call: -; j_call: TRBJ1-5; v_call: TRBV6-2/TRBV6-3; cdr3_aa: CASSLTGLNQPQHF
d_call: -; j_call: TRBJ1-4; v_call: TRBV18; cdr3_aa: CASFSGSPEEKLFF
d_call: -; j_call: TRBJ1-5; v_call: TRBV27; cdr3_aa: CASSMAGRLGNQPQHF
d_call: TRBD2; j_call: TRBJ2-3; v_call: TRBV14; cdr3_aa: CASSQGWGGGFDTQYF
d_call: -; j_call: TRBJ1-2; v_call: TRBV25-1; cdr3_aa: CASSELARNYGYTF
d_call: -; j_call: TRBJ2-1; v_call: TRBV5-5; cdr3_aa: CASSHPGQNTNEQFF
d_call: -; j_call: TRBJ2-3; v_call: TRBV27; cdr3_aa: CASSPLLGGGGDTQYF
d_call: -; j_call: TRBJ2-7; v_call: TRBV3-1/TRBV3-2; cdr3_aa: CASSQDLGVSYEQYF
d_call: TRBD1; j_call: TRBJ2-7; v_call: TRBV10-3; cdr3_aa: CAISEFDRGRSGEQYF
d_call: TRBD1; j_call: TRBJ1-1; v_call: TRBV11-2; cdr3_aa: CASSLVLGTRRTGYLRAFF
d_call: -; j_call: TRBJ2-1; v_call: TRBV2; cdr3_aa: CASSERRDNEQFF
d_call: TRBD1; j_call: TRBJ1-4; v_call: TRBV5-5; cdr3_aa: CASSLYLRDSSPNEKLFF
d_call: TRBD2; j_call: TRBJ2-1; v_call: TRBV10-1; cdr3_aa: CASIAGGPYNEQFF